Listed here is a single TCR beta chain. These data come from a study of T cells after yellow fever vaccination. Overall study context: Libraries from low-cell-number fractions were prepared with the SMART-Seq v4 Ultra Low Input RNA kit.

TCRdb recomputed calls from the 5' RACE reads with MiXCR, one row per CDR3 protein. The sample holds 250,000 or so distinct CDR3 sequences; about 3.5% are singletons and the top ten take roughly a fifth. Germline CDR1 is MDHEN and CDR2 is SYDVKM. Between the trimmed V and J ends, which lost 4 bases and 6 bases, there was a span of 22 bases. This CDR3 comprises 16 residues. Sequenced here: PBMCs, sampled 15 days after the yellow fever booster vaccination. This chain connects TRBV28 to TRBJ2-7; D is possibly TRBD2 (5 bases). This TCR came from a man aged 18 to 29 who received the YFV17D yellow fever vaccine. CDR3 amino acids: CASSSGPGVRVGEQYV. The CDR3 nucleotides read TGTGCCAGCAGTTCCGGGCCCGGGGTTCGGGTGGGCGAGCAGTACGTC.